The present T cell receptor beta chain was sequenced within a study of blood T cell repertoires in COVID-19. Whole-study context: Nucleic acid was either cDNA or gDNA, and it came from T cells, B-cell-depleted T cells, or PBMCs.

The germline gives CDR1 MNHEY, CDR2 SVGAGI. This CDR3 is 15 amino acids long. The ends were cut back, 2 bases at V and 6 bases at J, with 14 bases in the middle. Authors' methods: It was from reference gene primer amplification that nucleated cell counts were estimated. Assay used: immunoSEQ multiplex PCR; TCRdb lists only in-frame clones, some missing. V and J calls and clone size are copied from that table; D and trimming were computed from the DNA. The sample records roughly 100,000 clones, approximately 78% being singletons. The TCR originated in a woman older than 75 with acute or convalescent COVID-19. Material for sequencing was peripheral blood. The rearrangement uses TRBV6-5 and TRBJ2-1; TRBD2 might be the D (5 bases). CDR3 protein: CASSYPGLTSNEQFF. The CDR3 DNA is TGTGCCAGCAGTTACCCCGGACTCACGAGCAATGAGCAGTTCTTC.